Following are 14 T cell receptor beta chains from one sample sequenced in a study of CD8+CD57+ T cells in acquired aplastic anemia. Genomic DNA was employed as the template in profiling TCR beta VDJ and CDR3. TCRdb called the reads again in MiXCR, with one record for every CDR3 protein. The data show under 200,000 distinct CDR3 sequences, approximately 51% seen once. The patients chosen for sequencing had shown expansion of CD8+CD57+ cells (detected by flow cytometry). Sequenced input: sorted CD4+, CD8+, or CD8+CD57+ T cells (not recorded which) from PBMCs. Receptors were obtained from a human donor with aplastic anemia.

This clonotype occurred many times. V usage is TRBV5-1 and J usage is TRBJ2-3; 7 nucleotides agree with TRBD2. The germline CDR1 and CDR2 sequences are SGHRS and YFSETQ. CDR3 length: 14 amino acids. V gave up 2 bases and J gave up 6 bases; unmatched junction bases: 6. The DNA of the CDR3 is TGCGCCAGCAGCTTTGGACTAGATGAGGATACGCAGTATTTT. As protein: CASSFGLDEDTQYF.

The chain recombines TRBV7-9 with TRBJ2-3; the D gene is possibly TRBD2 (7 bases). Deletions cut 5 bases from V and 13 bases from J, with 22 bases between. CDR1 is SEHNR and CDR2 is FQNEAQ in the germline V gene (reference sequence). CDR3 length: 14 residues. The CDR3: CASSLQGGARVKYF. The DNA of the CDR3 is TGTGCCAGCAGCCTACAAGGGGGGGCCCGGGTCAAGTATTTT.

The V and J genes are TRBV12-3 or TRBV12-4 and TRBJ1-4; D ambiguous. Trimming stripped 5 bases from V and 7 bases from J, with 14 bases between. The CDR3 has 14 residues. CDR3 protein: CASSLFGVGEKLFF. DNA of the CDR3: TGTGCCAGCAGTCTCTTCGGGGTTGGTGAAAAACTGTTTTTT.

This chain uses TRBV19 with TRBJ1-1; tentative D call: TRBD1 (5 bases). The CDR3 length is 15 residues. V dropped 5 bases and J dropped 1 base, with 14 bases sitting between them. CDR1 and CDR2 from the germline V gene are LNHDA and SQIVND (reference sequence). CDR3 in DNA: TGTGCCAGTAGTCGAAATGCCGGGGCGAACACTGAAGCTTTCTTT. Translation gives CASSRNAGANTEAFF.

V is TRBV10-2 and J is TRBJ1-2; 8 positions agree with TRBD1. Looked up from germline, CDR1 is WSHSY and CDR2 is SAAADI. V was pared by 7 bases and J by 6 bases, with 10 bases of the junction left unmatched. The CDR3 extends over 14 amino acids. CDR3 bases: TGCGCCAGCATGGCGGGGGACAGGATCAATGGCTACACCTTC. Translation: CASMAGDRINGYTF.

This clonotype appeared many times. V and J are TRBV7-3 and TRBJ2-7; maybe TRBD1 (7 bases). Trimming cost V 2 bases and J 4 bases, with 15 bases left between them. Germline assignment: CDR1 SGHTA and CDR2 FQGTGA. The CDR3 is made up of 15 amino acids. CDR3 protein: CASSLGGGGYYEQYF. DNA for the CDR3: TGTGCCAGCAGCTTAGGTGGAGGGGGCTATTACGAGCAGTACTTC. Looking up the rest from reference TRBV7-3 and TRBJ2-7 gives the full variable domain: GAGVSQTPSNKVTEKGKYVELRCDPISGHTALYWYRQSLGQGPEFLIYFQGTGAADDSGLPNDRFFAVRPEGSVSTLKIQRTERGDSAVYLCASSLGGGGYYEQYFGPGTRLTVT.

This clonotype was observed many times. The V gene is TRBV9, the J gene TRBJ2-2; a possible D gene is TRBD2 (5 bases). V dropped 0 bases and J dropped 5 bases, with 5 bases sitting between them. This CDR3 comprises 13 residues. The V gene's germline CDR1 is SGDLS and CDR2 YYNGEE. CDR3 amino acids: CASSVGRTGELFF. DNA of the CDR3: TGTGCCAGCAGCGTAGGGAGGACCGGGGAGCTGTTTTTT.

The V call is TRBV25-1, the J call TRBJ1-3; the D is unclear. The V and J ends lost 5 bases and 0 bases respectively, with 8 bases between them. The CDR3 loop spans 14 amino acids. CDR1 is MGHDK, CDR2 SYGVNS, per germline. In DNA, the CDR3 is TGTGCCAGCAGTTCACCCCACTCTGGAAACACCATATATTTT. Translation gives CASSSPHSGNTIYF. Supplemented by reference TRBV25-1 and TRBJ1-3, the full variable domain reads EADIYQTPRYLVIGTGKKITLECSQTMGHDKMYWYQQDPGMELHLIHYSYGVNSTEKGDLSSESTVSRIRTEHFPLTLESARPSHTSQYLCASSSPHSGNTIYFGEGSWLTVV.

Of note for this clonotype: The conserved final phenylalanine or tryptophan is absent from the CDR3, which likely points to a read error. The chain has TRBV5-1 and TRBJ2-3; D remains ambiguous. The ends were cut back, 0 bases at V and 2 bases at J, with 7 bases in the middle. Germline loops: CDR1 SGHRS, CDR2 YFSETQ. The CDR3 is made up of 14 amino acids. DNA of the CDR3: TGCGCCAGCAGCTTGGTACGGCTCACAGATACGCAGTATCTT. Its translation: CASSLVRLTDTQYL.

In its sample, this clonotype was seen a few times. The V and J genes are TRBV11-1 and TRBJ2-3, with TRBD2 identical over 10 bases. The CDR3 spans 15 residues. Germline values: CDR1 SGHAT, CDR2 FQDESV (reference sequence). Unmatched junction bases numbered 7, after V lost 5 bases and J lost 5 bases. CDR3 nucleotides: TGTGCCAGCAGCCTCAGCGGGGGGGGTGGAGATACGCAGTATTTT. It is translated as CASSLSGGGGDTQYF.

This clonotype came up many times. The rearrangement joins TRBV12-3 or TRBV12-4 to TRBJ2-7; TRBD1 agrees at 9 bases. The CDR3 covers 12 residues. V dropped 10 bases and J dropped 1; count of bases not matched to a gene: 2. The CDR3 DNA follows: TGTGCCACCGGACAGGGGTCCTACGAGCAGTACTTC. It specifies CATGQGSYEQYF.

The rearrangement joins TRBV12-3 or TRBV12-4 to TRBJ1-1; D possibly corresponds to TRBD1 (6 bases). The CDR3 covers 15 residues. V lost 2 bases and J lost 3, with 13 bases in between. The CDR3 spells CASSLSPRGDTEAFF. The CDR3 region has the DNA TGTGCCAGCAGTTTAAGCCCCAGGGGTGACACTGAAGCTTTCTTT.

Concerning this clonotype: An end of the junction does not agree with germline; a read error may underlie this. The chain combines TRBV5-1 with TRBJ1-4; 7 positions match TRBD1. The CDR3 contains 15 residues. Germline V gene data show CDR1 as SGHRS and CDR2 as YFSETQ. CDR3 nucleotides: TGCGCCAGCAGCCCTGGGACAGCAACTAGTGAAAAACTGTTTTTT. Its protein product is CASSPGTATSEKLFF.

The V and J genes are TRBV19 and TRBJ1-5, with D maybe TRBD1 (6 bases). Per germline, CDR1 LNHDA and CDR2 SQIVND (reference sequence). V was clipped by 7 bases and J by 4 bases, with 8 bases between them. This CDR3 is built from 12 residues. This CDR3 reads CASNTGNQPQHF. The CDR3, as DNA: TGTGCCAGTAACACAGGGAATCAGCCCCAGCATTTT.